Following are 8 T cell receptor beta chains from one sample sequenced in a study of T cell repertoires in cytomegalovirus infection. TCRdb re-called the reads through MiXCR, storing one row per CDR3 protein. The table shows some 220,000 distinct CDR3 sequences, with 9% to 15% occurring only once. Sequences were obtained from PBMCs. These receptors all stem from a human donor in good health (CMV status not recorded). Some clones in this sample may be carry-over from other donors' samples.

This clonotype was counted many times. The rearrangement joins TRBV7-2 to TRBJ2-1, with D maybe TRBD2 (5 bases). The V end lost 6 bases, the J end lost 3 bases, and 15 bases lay between the germline ends. This CDR3 has 15 residues. Per germline, CDR1 SGHTA and CDR2 FQGNSA. CDR3 loop: CASSYGLKNYNEQFF. In DNA, the CDR3 is TGTGCCAGCAGTTACGGACTGAAGAACTACAATGAGCAGTTCTTC.

This clonotype was detected only a few times. The chain links TRBV5-1 to TRBJ2-7; D not certain. V lost 4 bases and J lost 3, with 14 bases in between. In germline, CDR1 is SGHRS, CDR2 YFSETQ. The CDR3 covers 14 residues. The CDR3 is CASSLLSAIYEQYF. The CDR3 DNA reads TGCGCCAGCAGCCTTCTAAGCGCCATCTACGAGCAGTACTTC.

This clonotype was counted many times. The V call is TRBV7-2, the J call TRBJ2-5, with D tentatively TRBD2 (5 bases). The CDR3 spans 12 residues. V lost 5 bases and J 6 bases, leaving 10 bases between the germline ends. Germline V lookup: CDR1 SGHTA, CDR2 FQGNSA. As DNA, the CDR3 is TGTGCCAGCAGCCCCGGGAAACAGACCCAGTACTTC. It encodes CASSPGKQTQYF.

V usage is TRBV11-1 and J usage is TRBJ2-1; 7 nucleotides align to TRBD2. With 3 bases clipped from V and 2 bases from J, the junction kept 4 bases outside the gene matches. The CDR3 runs 15 residues. The germline V gene encodes CDR1 SGHAT and CDR2 FQDESV (reference sequence). The CDR3 DNA reads TGTGCCAGCAGCTTCCAGGGAGGGCCCTACAATGAGCAGTTCTTC. This gives the protein CASSFQGGPYNEQFF.

The chain combines TRBV6-5 with TRBJ1-1; D remains unclear. The CDR3 is 14 amino acids. The V end was cut by 5 bases, the J end by 5 bases, with 15 bases between. Germline V lookup: CDR1 MNHEY, CDR2 SVGAGI. CDR3 sequence: CASSPGSTPTEAFF. The CDR3 DNA is TGTGCCAGCAGTCCAGGTTCGACCCCGACTGAAGCTTTCTTT.

The chain is built from TRBV29-1 and TRBJ2-1, with D maybe TRBD1 (5 bases). The CDR3 loop spans 17 amino acids. Germline CDR1 and CDR2: SQVTM and ANQGSEA. V gave up 5 bases and J gave up 0 bases, with 20 bases separating them. The CDR3 DNA is TGCAGCGTTCCTAAATCCCCAGGGCTAAGCTCCTACAATGAGCAGTTCTTC. This encodes CSVPKSPGLSSYNEQFF.

In its sample, this clonotype was seen many times. V usage is TRBV6-1 and J usage is TRBJ2-1; the match to TRBD2 covers 7 bases. The CDR3 is 13 residues long. Germline CDR1 is MNHNS and CDR2 is SASEGT. V lost 7 bases and J lost 4; bases outside the gene matches: 4. CDR3 protein: CASTWGGYNEQFF. The CDR3 nucleotides are TGTGCCAGCACTTGGGGGGGGTACAATGAGCAGTTCTTC.

The chain combines TRBV20-1 with TRBJ1-1, with a possible D match to TRBD1 (5 bases). This CDR3 spans 14 amino acids. Germline CDR1 reads DFQATT; CDR2 reads SNEGSKA (reference sequence). V was shortened by 2 bases and J by 5 bases, with 15 bases between the two germline ends. The CDR3 DNA is TGCAGTGCTAGACTGACAGCGCTTTCGACTGAAGCTTTCTTT. This encodes CSARLTALSTEAFF.